Following are 23 T cell receptor beta chains from one sample sequenced in a study of long-term antiretroviral therapy in people with HIV. The run of the v3.0 immunoSEQ assay was at survey level. TCRdb's copy holds only in-frame clones and misses some; the assay was immunoSEQ multiplex PCR. The data show some 25,000 clones, 80% to 90% seen once. Sample: unsorted PBMCs, taken 1.2 years after starting antiretroviral therapy. The receptor set was obtained from a man in his fifties with HIV.

The chain links TRBV6-5 to TRBJ2-6; the D is unclear. With 5 bases removed from V and 1 base from J, the gap between germline ends came to 9 bases. Germline V gives CDR1 MNHEY, CDR2 SVGAGI. This CDR3 is 15 amino acids long. The CDR3 loop reads CASSPYNSGANVLTF. DNA for the CDR3: TGTGCCAGCAGTCCGTACAATTCTGGGGCCAACGTCCTGACTTTC.

This chain links TRBV29-1 with TRBJ2-7; 9 bases are shared with TRBD1. CDR3 size: 13 residues. The ends lost 7 bases at V and 0 bases at J; junction bases unmatched: 4. The germline V gene encodes CDR1 SQVTM and CDR2 ANQGSEA. The CDR3 bases are TGCAGCGCCACAGGGGGCAGCTCCTACGAGCAGTACTTC. Translating it yields CSATGGSSYEQYF.

This clone appeared a single time. The V and J genes are TRBV7-2 and TRBJ2-7; 10 bases agree with TRBD2. This CDR3 is built from 16 residues. Looked up from germline, CDR1 is SGHTA and CDR2 is FQGNSA. Losses at the gene ends were 4 bases for V and 0 bases for J; bases not matched to a gene: 6. The CDR3 spells CASSYGLAAYSYEQYF. The CDR3 DNA is TGTGCCAGCAGCTACGGACTAGCGGCCTACTCCTACGAGCAGTACTTC. The whole variable domain, filled in from reference TRBV7-2 and TRBJ2-7, reads GAGVSQSPSNKVTEKGKDVELRCDPISGHTALYWYRQSLGQGLEFLIYFQGNSAPDKSGLPSDRFSAERTGGSVSTLTIQRTQQEDSAVYLCASSYGLAAYSYEQYFGPGTRLTVT.

The gene calls are TRBV9 and TRBJ2-5, with D perhaps assigned TRBD1 or TRBD2 (5 bases each). The germline CDR1 and CDR2 sequences are SGDLS and YYNGEE. V lost 0 bases to trimming and J lost 5 bases, with 11 bases between them. This CDR3 spans 14 amino acids. The CDR3 sequence is CASSVGGGLETQYF. The CDR3 DNA reads as TGTGCCAGCAGCGTAGGTGGGGGATTGGAGACCCAGTACTTC.

The chain joins TRBV7-9 to TRBJ1-1, with 7 bases matching TRBD1. The CDR3 runs 15 residues. Losses at the gene ends were 7 bases for V and 4 bases for J; bases not matched to a gene: 12. Per germline, CDR1 SEHNR and CDR2 FQNEAQ (reference sequence). The CDR3, as DNA: TGTGCCAGCACCTCGGAAAGGGGGCCCGGCACTGAAGCTTTCTTT. It translates to CASTSERGPGTEAFF. Looking up the rest from reference TRBV7-9 and TRBJ1-1 gives the full variable domain: DTGVSQNPRHKITKRGQNVTFRCDPISEHNRLYWYRQTLGQGPEFLTYFQNEAQLEKSRLLSDRFSAERPKGSFSTLEIQRTEQGDSAMYLCASTSERGPGTEAFFGQGTRLTVV.

V is TRBV27 and J is TRBJ1-6; 9 nucleotides align to TRBD1. V dropped 4 bases and J dropped 13; count of bases not matched to a gene: 11. The germline gives CDR1 MNHEY, CDR2 SMNVEV (reference sequence). The CDR3 consists of 15 residues. The CDR3 bases are TGTGCCAGCAGTTCCTTCCGGGACAGGGCGGTCCCCCTCCACTTT. Protein product: CASSSFRDRAVPLHF.

The chain combines TRBV7-9 with TRBJ1-5; 9 bases map to TRBD1. The V gene end was trimmed by 5 bases and the J gene end by 1 base; junction bases not matched to a gene: 9. The CDR3 totals 17 residues. Germline values: CDR1 SEHNR, CDR2 FQNEAQ (reference sequence). The CDR3, as DNA: TGTGCCAGCAGCCCCGGAGAGGGACAGGGCAGCAATCAGCCCCAGCATTTT. Translation gives CASSPGEGQGSNQPQHF.

Comments on this clone: Mismatch with germline at one junction end may stem from a read error. J is TRBJ2-7 and V is TRBV28; D possibly corresponds to TRBD2 (6 bases). The CDR3 has 14 residues. CDR1 is MDHEN, CDR2 SYDVKM, per germline. In DNA, the CDR3 is TGTGCCAGCAGTTTTCCCCAGCCCCGGCAGGAGCGGGACTTC. Its protein is CASSFPQPRQERDF.

V and J are TRBV7-8 and TRBJ1-1, with D hard to call. Germline V gene data show CDR1 as SGHVS and CDR2 as FQNEAQ. There are 12 residues in the CDR3. V dropped 6 bases and J dropped 4 bases, with 9 bases sitting between them. The CDR3 DNA sequence: TGTGCCAGCAGAACCCTTTCCACTGAAGCTTTCTTT. Translation: CASRTLSTEAFF.

The CDR3 DNA is TGTGCCAGTGGACCTGCATCTGCTAGCAATCAGCCCCAGCATTTT. Translating it yields CASGPASASNQPQHF. The chain uses TRBV19 and TRBJ1-5; the D is unclear. The CDR3 is 15 amino acids. Trimming cost V 8 bases and J 0 bases, with 14 bases left between them. Germline lookup yields CDR1 LNHDA and CDR2 SQIVND (reference sequence).

This chain links TRBV13 with TRBJ2-5, with 7 bases lining up with TRBD2. CDR1 is PRHDT and CDR2 is FYEKMQ in the germline V gene (reference sequence). CDR3 length: 17 residues. J was trimmed by 1 base and V by 5 bases; bases with no gene match: 13. The CDR3 DNA sequence: TGTGCCAGCAGCCCGCCCGCCGCGGGGGAGCCCCAAGAGACCCAGTACTTC. Protein sequence: CASSPPAAGEPQETQYF.

This clone was detected only once. The chain employs TRBV19 and TRBJ1-5; 7 bases match TRBD1. Looked up from germline, CDR1 is LNHDA and CDR2 is SQIVND (reference sequence). V was pared by 8 bases and J by 7 bases, with 14 bases of the junction left unmatched. This CDR3 spans 15 amino acids. The CDR3 nucleotides read TGTGCCAGTCGAAATCGATGGGACAGTCTACAGCCCCAGCATTTT. Its protein product is CASRNRWDSLQPQHF. Variable domain in full (rest from reference TRBV19 and TRBJ1-5): DGGITQSPKYLFRKEGQNVTLSCEQNLNHDAMYWYRQDPGQGLRLIYYSQIVNDFQKGDIAEGYSVSREKKESFPLTVTSAQKNPTAFYLCASRNRWDSLQPQHFGDGTRLSIL.

The chain recombines TRBV7-9 with TRBJ2-3; D might be TRBD2 (6 bases). The CDR3 sequence is 15 residues long. The germline CDR1 and CDR2 sequences are SEHNR and FQNEAQ (reference sequence). The germline V and J ends were trimmed by 5 bases and 2 bases, with 14 bases remaining between them. The CDR3 DNA sequence: TGTGCCAGCAGCACCGGGACTCTCAACACAGATACGCAGTATTTT. The encoded protein is CASSTGTLNTDTQYF.

V is TRBV7-9 and J is TRBJ1-2, with D tentatively TRBD1 (5 bases). Trimming took off 4 bases at V and 9 bases at J, with 9 bases between the two ends. The CDR3 is made up of 11 amino acids. Germline V gene sequence: CDR1 SEHNR, CDR2 FQNEAQ (reference sequence). As DNA, the CDR3 is TGTGCCAGCAGCTCGGACATCCGCTACACCTTC. It yields the protein CASSSDIRYTF.

The CDR3 nucleotides are TGTGCCAGCAGTCCCCTCCAGCCGACCAGAAATCAGCCCCAGCATTTT. Translated: CASSPLQPTRNQPQHF. The J gene is TRBJ1-5, the V gene TRBV6-6; D not certain. V was pared by 5 bases and J by 4 bases, with 18 bases between. Germline lookup yields CDR1 MNHNY and CDR2 SVGAGI (reference sequence). This CDR3 spans 16 amino acids.

The rearrangement links TRBV10-2 to TRBJ1-2, with D unresolved. The CDR3 runs 15 residues. V gave up 0 bases and J gave up 4 bases, with 12 bases separating them. Per the germline V gene, CDR1 is WSHSY and CDR2 is SAAADI. The CDR3 region has the DNA TGCGCCAGCAGTGAGTCAGTTAACCGGGCCTATGGCTACACCTTC. Translation gives CASSESVNRAYGYTF.

There are a few counts of this clone. CDR3 sequence reads: CASSRQDPGPYGYTF. The CDR3 region has the DNA TGCGCCAGCAGCAGACAGGACCCGGGCCCATATGGCTACACCTTC. V and J are TRBV5-1 and TRBJ1-2; D perhaps matches TRBD1 (6 bases). Germline V gives CDR1 SGHRS, CDR2 YFSETQ. Trimming left V 4 bases short and J 5 bases short, with 18 bases between. The CDR3 is 15 amino acids.

This clone was picked up a small number of times. J is TRBJ1-2 and V is TRBV9; D uncertain. Germline V gene data show CDR1 as SGDLS and CDR2 as YYNGEE. This CDR3 is built from 12 residues. The V gene lost 0 bases and the J gene lost 7 bases, with 7 bases spanning the gap. CDR3 amino acids: CASSVAGGGYTF. CDR3 DNA sequence: TGTGCCAGCAGCGTAGCGGGAGGTGGCTACACCTTC.

CDR3 in DNA: TGTGCCAGCAGTGTTCACGGAGGGGGCACTGAAGCTTTCTTT. It is translated as CASSVHGGGTEAFF. This chain connects TRBV2 to TRBJ1-1, with D possibly matching TRBD1 (6 bases). Germline values: CDR1 SNHLY, CDR2 FYNNEI. V lost 4 bases to trimming and J lost 4 bases, with 13 bases between them. This CDR3 spans 14 amino acids.

This rearrangement joins TRBV2 to TRBJ1-5; a weak D match, TRBD1 (5 bases). From germline, CDR1 is SNHLY and CDR2 FYNNEI. The CDR3 is made up of 17 amino acids. With 8 bases removed from V and 1 base from J, the gap between germline ends came to 21 bases. The CDR3 DNA is TGTGCCAGCGGGACCGTGGGAAGATCGGGGAGCAATCAGCCCCAGCATTTT. This codes for CASGTVGRSGSNQPQHF.

The chain couples TRBV10-3 to TRBJ2-3, with 11 positions matching TRBD2. CDR3 length: 15 residues. V was clipped by 6 bases and J by 2 bases; unmatched bases: 4. Per the germline V gene, CDR1 is ENHRY and CDR2 is SYGVKD. Here the CDR3 reads CAIRPSGGPTDTQYF. DNA for the CDR3: TGTGCCATCAGACCTAGCGGGGGGCCCACAGATACGCAGTATTTT.

The rearrangement links TRBV28 to TRBJ1-1, with D unresolved. CDR1 MDHEN and CDR2 SYDVKM come from the germline V gene. The CDR3 has 14 residues. The germline V and J ends were trimmed by 1 base and 3 bases, with 9 bases remaining between them. Written as DNA, the CDR3 is TGTGCCAGCAGTTTATCAGTGGAGTACACTGAAGCTTTCTTT. Its protein is CASSLSVEYTEAFF.

The rearrangement uses TRBV18 and TRBJ2-3, with D tentatively TRBD1 or TRBD2 (5 bases each). The germline gives CDR1 KGHSH, CDR2 LQKENI. With 1 base removed from V and 5 bases from J, the gap between germline ends came to 7 bases. The CDR3 runs to 13 residues. The CDR3: CASSPQRGDTQYF. The CDR3, as DNA: TGTGCCAGCTCACCACAGAGGGGAGATACGCAGTATTTT.